One sample yielded the 2 T cell receptor beta chains listed below, sequenced in a study of cytomegalovirus exposure and HLA in healthy donors (dated 2017 in TCRdb). Library prep was done by the immunoSEQ multiplex PCR assay. A mixture of 60 forward primers for TCR Vbeta segments and 13 reverse primers for TCR Jbeta segments was used in the multiplex PCR. In its TCRdb copy, this immuneACCESS table keeps in-frame sequences only and misses some clones. Where compared with another copy, unresolved V genes explain less than half of these, and the others have no known cause. The sample table shows about 180,000 clones, and 75% to 85% are seen once. The ten largest clones capture roughly 1.5% of the sample. The specimen sequenced was PBMCs. These receptors were taken from a young man in good health and CMV-seronegative.

The chain couples TRBV15 to TRBJ2-7; 7 nucleotides match TRBD1. Germline CDR1 LNHNV, CDR2 YYDKDF (reference sequence). This CDR3 has 15 amino acids. The junction had 10 bases not matched to a gene; V was cut back by 3 bases and J by 5 bases. The CDR3 sequence: CATSRGRQGVNEQYF. CDR3 coding DNA: TGTGCCACCAGCAGGGGTAGGCAGGGGGTCAACGAGCAGTACTTC.

The gene calls are TRBV11-3 and TRBJ1-1; D is perhaps TRBD1 (6 bases). The V gene's germline CDR1 is SGHNT and CDR2 YENEEA. This CDR3 comprises 14 residues. The ends were cut back, 3 bases at V and 1 base at J, with 9 bases in the middle. The DNA for the CDR3 is TGTGCCAGCAGCTTTCAGGGGTCGAACACTGAAGCTTTCTTT. Its translation is CASSFQGSNTEAFF.